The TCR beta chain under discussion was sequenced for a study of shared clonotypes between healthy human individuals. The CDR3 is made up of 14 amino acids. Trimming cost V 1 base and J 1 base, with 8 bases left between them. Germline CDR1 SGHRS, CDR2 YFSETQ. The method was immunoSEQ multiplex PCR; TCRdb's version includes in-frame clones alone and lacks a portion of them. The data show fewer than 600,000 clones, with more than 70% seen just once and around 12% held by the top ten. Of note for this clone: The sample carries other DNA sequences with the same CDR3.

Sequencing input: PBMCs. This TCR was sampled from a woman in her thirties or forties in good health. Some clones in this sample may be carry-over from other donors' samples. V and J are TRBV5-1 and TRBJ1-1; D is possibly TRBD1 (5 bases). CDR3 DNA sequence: TGCGCCAGCAGCTTGACCGGGACGAACACTGAAGCTTTCTTT. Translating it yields CASSLTGTNTEAFF.